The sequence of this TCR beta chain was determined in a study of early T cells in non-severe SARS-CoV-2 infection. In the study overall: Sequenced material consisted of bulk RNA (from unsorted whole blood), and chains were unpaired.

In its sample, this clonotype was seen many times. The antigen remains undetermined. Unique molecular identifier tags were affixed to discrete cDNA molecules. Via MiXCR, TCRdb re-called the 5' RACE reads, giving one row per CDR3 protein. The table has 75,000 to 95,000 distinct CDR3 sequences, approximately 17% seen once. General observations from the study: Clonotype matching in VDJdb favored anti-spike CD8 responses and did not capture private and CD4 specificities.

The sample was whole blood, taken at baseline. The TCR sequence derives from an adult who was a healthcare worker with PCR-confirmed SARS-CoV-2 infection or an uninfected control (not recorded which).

The CDR3 DNA is TGCAGTGCTAACAGGGAGGAGACCCAGTACTTC. Its translation: CSANREETQYF. The chain couples TRBV20-1 to TRBJ2-5, with a possible D match to TRBD1 (6 bases). There are 11 residues in the CDR3. Germline CDR1 is DFQATT and CDR2 is SNEGSKA (reference sequence). Trimming left V 4 bases short and J 5 bases short, with 8 bases between.